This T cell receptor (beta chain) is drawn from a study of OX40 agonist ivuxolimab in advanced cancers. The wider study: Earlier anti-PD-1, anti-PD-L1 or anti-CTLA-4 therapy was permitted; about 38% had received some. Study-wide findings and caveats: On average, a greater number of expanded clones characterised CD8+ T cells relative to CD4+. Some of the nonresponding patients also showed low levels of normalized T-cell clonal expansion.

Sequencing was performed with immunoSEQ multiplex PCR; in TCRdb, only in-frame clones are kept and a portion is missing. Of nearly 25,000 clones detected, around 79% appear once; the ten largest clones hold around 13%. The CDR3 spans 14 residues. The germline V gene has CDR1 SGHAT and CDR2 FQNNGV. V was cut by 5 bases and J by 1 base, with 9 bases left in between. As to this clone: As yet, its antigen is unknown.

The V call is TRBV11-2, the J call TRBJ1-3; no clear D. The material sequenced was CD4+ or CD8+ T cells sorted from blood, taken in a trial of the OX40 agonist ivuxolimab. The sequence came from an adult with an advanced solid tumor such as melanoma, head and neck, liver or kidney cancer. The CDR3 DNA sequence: TGTGCCAGCAGCCCGAGGACTTCTGGAAACACCATATATTTT. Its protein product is CASSPRTSGNTIYF.